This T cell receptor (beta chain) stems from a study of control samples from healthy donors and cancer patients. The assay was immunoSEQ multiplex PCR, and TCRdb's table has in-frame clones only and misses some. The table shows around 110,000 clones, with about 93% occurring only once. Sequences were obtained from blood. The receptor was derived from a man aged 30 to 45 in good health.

The CDR3 loop is CASSSRDRERENYGYTF. The CDR3 DNA reads TGTGCCAGCAGCTCCCGGGACAGGGAGAGGGAAAACTATGGCTACACCTTC. The rearrangement uses TRBV7-9 and TRBJ1-2; TRBD1 matches at 9 bases. V trimming: 4 bases; J trimming: 2 bases; junction bases outside the gene matches: 11. Germline CDR1 is SEHNR and CDR2 is FQNEAQ (reference sequence). CDR3 length: 17 amino acids.